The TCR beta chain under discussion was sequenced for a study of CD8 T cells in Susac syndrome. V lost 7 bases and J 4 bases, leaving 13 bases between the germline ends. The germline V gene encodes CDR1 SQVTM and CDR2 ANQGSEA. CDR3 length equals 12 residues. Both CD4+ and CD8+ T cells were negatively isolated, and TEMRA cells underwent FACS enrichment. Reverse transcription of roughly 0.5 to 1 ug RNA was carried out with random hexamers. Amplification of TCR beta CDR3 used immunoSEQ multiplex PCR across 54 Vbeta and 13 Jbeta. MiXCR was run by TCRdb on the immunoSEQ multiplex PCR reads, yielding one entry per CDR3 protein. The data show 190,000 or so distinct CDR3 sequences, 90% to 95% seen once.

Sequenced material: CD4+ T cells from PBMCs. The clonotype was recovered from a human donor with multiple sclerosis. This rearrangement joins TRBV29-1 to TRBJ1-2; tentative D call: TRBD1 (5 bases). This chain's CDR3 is CSAAGFSYGYTF. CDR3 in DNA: TGCAGCGCTGCAGGGTTCTCCTATGGCTACACCTTC.